Presented here are 18 T cell receptor beta chains from one specimen sequenced in a study of cytomegalovirus exposure and HLA in healthy donors. This PCR relied on a set of 60 Vbeta primers and 13 Jbeta primers. The assay was immunoSEQ multiplex PCR, and TCRdb's table has in-frame clones only and misses some. The repertoire holds nearly 110,000 clones, with approximately 76% as singletons. Sequencing was done on a sample of PBMCs. These receptor sequences come from a man between 18 and 29 years old in good health and CMV-seronegative.

A note on this clone: The junction does not match germline at one end; this may be a read error. The J gene is TRBJ2-3, the V gene TRBV7-2; D unresolved. Germline V gene sequence: CDR1 SGHTA, CDR2 FQGNSA. The CDR3 loop spans 11 amino acids. CDR3 in amino acids: CASSLKSPVDF. The CDR3 DNA follows: TGTGCCAGCAGCTTAAAGTCGCCGGTGGATTTT.

The CDR3 is CASSLLLQAEAFF. CDR3 nucleotide sequence: TGTGCCAGCAGCTTACTCCTTCAGGCTGAAGCTTTCTTT. The genes are TRBV7-2 and TRBJ1-1, with D uncertain. In germline, CDR1 is SGHTA, CDR2 FQGNSA. Trimming pared 2 bases from V and 6 bases from J, leaving 10 bases between. The CDR3 contains 13 residues.

This clone has a handful of counts. V and J are TRBV6-1 and TRBJ2-5, with 8 bases that match TRBD1. Trimming at V came to 6 bases and at J to 4 bases, leaving 10 bases not matched to a gene. The CDR3 has 15 residues. Looked up from germline, CDR1 is MNHNS and CDR2 is SASEGT. The chain's CDR3 is CASSPSQGVGETQYF. The CDR3 DNA follows: TGTGCCAGCAGCCCATCACAGGGGGTGGGAGAGACCCAGTACTTC.

The genes are TRBV9 and TRBJ1-2; 10 nucleotides match TRBD1. Germline lookup yields CDR1 SGDLS and CDR2 YYNGEE. The CDR3 is made up of 18 amino acids. After removal of 0 bases from V and 4 bases from J, the junction contained 12 bases not matched to a gene. CDR3 loop: CASSVAIGTGAFFYGYTF. For the CDR3, the DNA is TGTGCCAGCAGCGTAGCGATAGGGACAGGGGCCTTCTTCTATGGCTACACCTTC.

The CDR3 spells CASSPRTGPEAFF. CDR3 DNA sequence: TGTGCCAGCAGCCCTCGGACAGGGCCTGAAGCTTTCTTT. The chain joins TRBV11-2 to TRBJ1-1, with TRBD1 matching 8 bases. CDR3 length: 13 residues. The V segment lost 5 bases and the J segment 6 bases; nucleotides outside the gene matches: 5. Germline CDR1 and CDR2: SGHAT and FQNNGV.

This clone was counted a few times. This rearrangement joins TRBV4-1 to TRBJ1-5; no clear D gene. V lost 1 base to trimming and J lost 7 bases, with 8 bases between them. The CDR3 has 13 residues. Germline CDR1 reads MGHRA; CDR2 reads YSYEKL. Written as DNA, the CDR3 is TGCGCCAGCAGCCAAGGCCCGGGACAGCCCCAGCATTTT. Its protein is CASSQGPGQPQHF.

The gene calls are TRBV2 and TRBJ1-2; 7 bases fit TRBD1. The J segment lost 4 bases and the V segment lost 6 bases, leaving 5 bases of the junction unmatched. The CDR3 spans 13 residues. CDR1 SNHLY and CDR2 FYNNEI come from the germline V gene. In DNA, the CDR3 is TGTGCCAGCAGCGAACAGGGGAGCTATGGCTACACCTTC. As protein: CASSEQGSYGYTF.

The chain couples TRBV5-1 to TRBJ1-4; D may be TRBD1 (6 bases). Germline V lookup: CDR1 SGHRS, CDR2 YFSETQ. V lost 4 bases, J lost 5 bases, and 12 bases lay in between. The length of the CDR3 is 14 residues. The CDR3 coding sequence is TGCGCCAGCAGCCGGACAGAGAAGAATGAAAAACTGTTTTTT. Protein product: CASSRTEKNEKLFF.

The V gene is TRBV2, the J gene TRBJ1-3; TRBD1 agrees at 7 bases. The CDR3 is made up of 14 amino acids. The V and J ends lost 4 bases and 0 bases, in that order; junction bases with no gene match: 0. Germline CDR1 reads SNHLY; CDR2 reads FYNNEI. CDR3 in amino acids: CASSGDSSGNTIYF. The CDR3 DNA reads TGTGCCAGCAGTGGGGACAGCTCTGGAAACACCATATATTTT.

The sample holds a few counts of this clone. The rearrangement links TRBV6-6 to TRBJ2-7, with 7 bases that match TRBD2. CDR1 MNHNY and CDR2 SVGAGI come from the germline V gene (reference sequence). With V trimmed by 2 bases and J by 6 bases, 10 bases remained unmatched. The CDR3 consists of 15 residues. CDR3 in amino acids: CASSYGGGRRGEQYF. CDR3 sequence (DNA): TGTGCCAGCAGTTACGGGGGAGGGCGTAGGGGCGAGCAGTACTTC.

This sequence joins TRBV7-2 and TRBJ1-4; D perhaps matches TRBD1 (5 bases). The V gene's germline CDR1 is SGHTA and CDR2 FQGNSA. V was shortened by 1 base and J by 7 bases, with 13 bases between the two germline ends. The CDR3 consists of 15 residues. Here the CDR3 reads CASSLVSGGGEKLFF. The CDR3 nucleotides are TGTGCCAGCAGCTTAGTATCGGGGGGGGGTGAAAAACTGTTTTTT.

V usage is TRBV30 and J usage is TRBJ1-5; a weak D match, TRBD1 (5 bases). This CDR3 is built from 16 residues. V lost 2 bases, J lost 4 bases, and 18 bases lay in between. The germline V gene has CDR1 GTSNPN and CDR2 SVGIG (reference sequence). The CDR3 DNA reads as TGTGCCTGGAGTCCCCCTGGGGCGGAGGGGAATCAGCCCCAGCATTTT. It translates to CAWSPPGAEGNQPQHF.

Sample share makes this clone medium-sized. Other DNA sequences in the same sample also yield this CDR3. CDR3 protein: CASSSTGRNTEAFF. The CDR3 DNA is TGTGCCAGCAGTTCGACAGGGCGAAACACTGAAGCTTTCTTT. This chain connects TRBV6-5 to TRBJ1-1; 7 nucleotides align to TRBD1. The V gene end was trimmed by 4 bases and the J gene end by 2 bases; junction bases not matched to a gene: 4. The CDR3 is made up of 14 amino acids. The germline V gene has CDR1 MNHEY and CDR2 SVGAGI.

J is TRBJ2-3 and V is TRBV7-2, with D possibly being TRBD1 (5 bases). The CDR3 runs 13 residues. Germline lookup yields CDR1 SGHTA and CDR2 FQGNSA. Trimming stripped 4 bases from V and 1 base from J, with 6 bases between. This chain's CDR3 is CASSSQGTDTQYF. CDR3 DNA: TGTGCCAGCAGCTCACAGGGCACAGATACGCAGTATTTT.

This clone was seen more than once but under ten times. The chain is built from TRBV19 and TRBJ1-1; D remains ambiguous. Germline V gene data show CDR1 as LNHDA and CDR2 as SQIVND (reference sequence). This CDR3 contains 12 residues. V lost 0 bases and J lost 11, with 10 bases in between. The CDR3 spells CASSIDREAAFF. CDR3 sequence (DNA): TGTGCCAGTAGTATAGATAGGGAGGCGGCTTTCTTT.

The rearrangement joins TRBV7-2 to TRBJ2-3, with no clear D. V was clipped by 0 bases and J by 0 bases, with 13 bases between them. CDR1 is SGHTA, CDR2 FQGNSA, per germline. The CDR3 is made up of 17 amino acids. The CDR3 nucleotides are TGTGCCAGCAGCTTAGCGTTCCGTGCGCTAAGCACAGATACGCAGTATTTT. It translates to CASSLAFRALSTDTQYF.

The chain employs TRBV6-1 and TRBJ2-7; the D gene is possibly TRBD2 (5 bases). Per the germline V gene, CDR1 is MNHNS and CDR2 is SASEGT. V shed 6 bases and J shed 3 bases, with 9 bases lying between them. The CDR3 is 12 amino acids. For the CDR3, the DNA is TGTGCCAGCAGGACGGGGATCTACGAGCAGTACTTC. Translated, it gives CASRTGIYEQYF.

This clone was observed a few times. V is TRBV5-1 and J is TRBJ2-6, with D possibly being TRBD1 (6 bases). Germline CDR1 reads SGHRS; CDR2 reads YFSETQ. This CDR3 is built from 18 residues. Trimming took off 0 bases at V and 2 bases at J, with 15 bases between the two ends. In DNA form, the CDR3 reads TGCGCCAGCAGCTTGGAGGGGTGGGCAGGGGCTGGGGCCAACGTCCTGACTTTC. Amino acid sequence: CASSLEGWAGAGANVLTF.